This T cell receptor (beta chain) was profiled in a study of CD8 T cells in ankylosing spondylitis (dated by TCRdb to the late 2010s). Describing the broader study: T cell receptor beta repertoires were profiled in healthy donors and ankylosing spondylitis patients so that disease-linked TCR variants could be found. In total, the full study cohort was made up of some 110 healthy donors and 25 to 30 ankylosing spondylitis patients. Peripheral blood was sampled, and synovial fluid was also collected from ankylosing spondylitis patients. General findings and caveats noted by the study authors: Some motif variants had previously been reported in the synovial fluid and blood of reactive arthritis patients, which suggests shared mechanisms of disease initiation. A CD8+ phenotype was shown by the disease-linked clones, which were found at relatively low frequencies in peripheral blood. Blood from ankylosing spondylitis patients appeared to be characterized by a TCR beta motif made up of eight highly homologous amino acid variants. According to the report, matched synovial fluid samples from ankylosing spondylitis patients were significantly enriched for the disease-linked clones.

Synovial fluid samples were matched to blood samples from the same ankylosing spondylitis patients. Sequencing was performed on an Illumina HiSeq 2500. Quantitative 5'-RACE with molecular barcodes was used to prepare TCR beta libraries. As for how the authors treated the data: A new computational method based on a probabilistic model of VDJ rearrangement was used to identify disease-linked TCR variants. Using fastp at Q25 and MiXCR, TCRdb reprocessed the public reads and kept productive beta chains. Each entry is one CDR3 protein sequence, shown with its most common DNA and genes. These V and J calls originate from TCRdb's pipeline instead of the authors' own analysis. The sample contains more than 110,000 distinct CDR3 sequences, roughly 8.3% of them found a single time. The top ten clonotypes cover approximately 7% of the sample. Taken from cysteine to phenylalanine, the CDR3 has 16 residues. The CDR3 DNA has 48 bases and is translated from base 1. The germline ends are 14 bases apart after V is trimmed by 0 bases and J by 4 bases. CDR1 and CDR2, per the germline V gene, are SGDLS and YYNGEE.

In its sample, this clonotype was seen many times. The antigen this receptor binds is unknown. Base quality data are lacking; no much larger clone is found one base away. The clonotype comes from a male donor with ankylosing spondylitis. The chain joins TRBV9 to TRBJ2-1, with a tentative D gene TRBD1 over 5 matching bases. The sample taken for sequencing was synovial fluid, either unsorted or a sorted T cell fraction (not recorded which). The DNA sequence follows: TGTGCCAGCAGCGTAGCGCATAGGGGATATTACAATGAGCAGTTCTTC. The resulting protein is CASSVAHRGYYNEQFF.